Reported below is one T cell receptor (beta chain). No antigen is known for it. Base qualities were left out, and no much larger clone turns up one base away. The data are from a study of CD8+ T cells in alopecia areata (dated by TCRdb to 2017 to 2018). With regard to the full study: Treated patients were enrolled in an open-label pilot trial of oral tofacitinib at 5 to 10 mg twice daily for moderate-to-severe alopecia areata. Patients stayed on tofacitinib for 6 to 18 months and then had 6 months of follow-up off drug so that delayed response and recurrence could be assessed. For the treated patients, the SALT score, which quantifies what percentage of scalp surface area is affected, served as the measure of disease severity. The study used high-throughput TCRbeta sequencing to examine T cell clonal expansion in alopecia areata, in both the C3H/HeJ mouse model and human patients. Scalp tissue and sorted CD4+ and CD8+ peripheral blood T cells from patchy and totalis/universalis alopecia areata patients and from healthy controls were covered by human TCRbeta sequencing. Tofacitinib-treated patients had biopsies at baseline and at 4 and 24 weeks of treatment, with a later scalp biopsy in several patients. Scalp clonality was compared across normal scalp (n=4), patchy alopecia areata scalp (n=8), and alopecia totalis/universalis scalp (n=8). The RNA source kit depended on sample type: the PAXgene miRNA kit for fixed scalp, the miRNeasy kit for PBMCs, and the RNeasy kit for mouse skin. TCRbeta CDR3 regions were amplified by immunoSEQ multiplex PCR with 35 Vbeta forward and 13 Jbeta reverse primers. Results the study describes overall, beyond this receptor: Lesional scalp, especially in alopecia totalis/universalis, showed higher clonality and more expanded CD8+ clones than normal scalp, suggesting antigenic drive. During tofacitinib treatment, many expanded lesional clones remained in scalp and blood, and this persistence may partly explain relapse after treatment is stopped. Scalp TCR repertoire analysis is complicated because resident alphabeta T cells in normal human skin are also sequenced, whereas mouse skin is dominated by gammadelta T cells. Tofacitinib significantly decreased scalp clonality and the number of expanded CD8+ clones among the top 100 scalp clones. Because the treated cohort was small and had only one nonresponder, larger studies are needed to examine links between baseline CD8+ expansion and response. TCR sequences shared between patients were less clear than in mice, possibly partly because of HLA diversity in the patient population.

Inclusive of the bounding cysteine and phenylalanine, the CDR3 is 13 residues long. The kept DNA is CDR3 alone, 39 bases in frame from the first base. Ends trimmed: V by 7 bases, J by 3 bases; bases unmatched to a gene: 5. Reading the germline V gene gives CDR1 SNHLY and CDR2 FYNNEI. The time point label, as the study defines it: around 4 weeks on oral tofacitinib. The treatment or condition label of this sample denotes: oral pan-JAK inhibitor, 5-10 mg twice daily. From alopecia areata patients, peripheral blood was collected along with lesional scalp punch biopsies. After PBMCs were isolated by density centrifugation and stained for CD3, CD4 and CD8, a FACSAria was used to sort CD4+ and CD8+ T cells. The protocol used for the library was the immunoSEQ multiplex PCR assay. RNA was extracted from all samples and reverse transcribed into cDNA as template for TCR sequencing. SuperScript III was used for first-strand cDNA synthesis, primed with a 2:1 mix of oligo-dT and random hexamers. A synthetic immune receptor repertoire was used to assess amplification bias, and residual bias was removed computationally. The source study handled its data this way. Raw reads were preprocessed to remove errors, and CDR3 was defined by IMGT conventions from the conserved cysteine to phenylalanine. Clonality was calculated as 1 minus Shannon entropy normalized by log2 of the number of productive unique TCRs. Whether scalp clones were CD4 or CD8 was inferred by matching scalp TCRbeta sequences against CD4 and CD8 repertoires sorted from blood. What TCRdb holds here is the immuneACCESS table cut down to in-frame rearrangements. Part of the clones is not present; checked against another copy, under half of the missing clones reflect an unresolved V gene, and the others are unexplained. That table is the source of V, J and clone size, and D and trimming were worked out from the DNA. This sample has some 240,000 clones in its table, and more than 45% of those were observed once. Roughly 1.5% of the sample is held by the ten biggest clonotypes.

The rearrangement joined TRBV2 to TRBJ1-1, with TRBD1 identical over 7 junction bases. The TCR originated in a human donor with alopecia areata. Sequencing was performed on CD4+ T cells sorted from blood, taken at week 4, from a patient treated with tofacitinib. The bases read TGTGCCAGCAAGACAGGGTGGGACACTGAAGCTTTCTTT. It translates as CASKTGWDTEAFF.